This TCR beta chain originates from a study of blood T cell repertoires in COVID-19. There are 18 residues in the CDR3. Germline values: CDR1 SGHRS, CDR2 YFSETQ. Trimming cost V 0 bases and J 0 bases, with 16 bases left between them. Cohort assignment relied on participant-reported clinical history. Donors of Cohort 3 who recovered were those that had two negative PCRs, clearance, or symptom resolution. Original analysis: Nucleated cell number was recorded as an estimate derived from reference gene primer amplification. Profiled with immunoSEQ multiplex PCR; TCRdb holds only in-frame clones, not every one. V, J and clone size are those of that table, while D and trimming were read from the DNA. The sample carries 190,000 or so clones, around 92% recorded once.

The sample was PBMCs or T cells enriched from blood (not recorded which). The receptor's source is a woman between 18 and 29 years old who had recovered from COVID-19. The chain uses TRBV5-1 and TRBJ1-3, with D possibly TRBD1 on 6 matching bases. CDR3 sequence (DNA): TGCGCCAGCAGCTTGGAAGGCCTCCGGACAGCCTCTGGAAACACCATATATTTT. Its translation is CASSLEGLRTASGNTIYF.